One sample yielded the 30 T cell receptor beta chains listed below, sequenced in a study of blood T cells in healthy people across ages. A sample-barcoded 5' primer and a J-beta primer mix were used in a second PCR of about 6 to 12 cycles. Using its own MiXCR run on the 5' RACE reads, TCRdb lists one record per CDR3 protein. The sample carries 1.4 million or so distinct CDR3 sequences, approximately 39% recorded once. Sequences were obtained from blood. The receptors were sampled from a woman between 18 and 29 years old in good health.

The chain is built from TRBV29-1 and TRBJ1-2, with unresolved D. Germline V gene data show CDR1 as SQVTM and CDR2 as ANQGSEA. This CDR3 is built from 13 residues. V was cut by 6 bases and J by 1 base, with 12 bases left in between. CDR3 bases: TGCAGCGTGTCGACCATTTTTAACTATGGCTACACCTTC. It specifies CSVSTIFNYGYTF. Variable domain in full (rest from reference TRBV29-1 and TRBJ1-2): SAVISQKPSRDICQRGTSLTIQCQVDSQVTMMFWYRQQPGQSLTLIATANQGSEATYESGFVIDKFPISRPNLTFSTLTVSNMSPEDSSIYLCSVSTIFNYGYTFGSGTRLTVV.

This clonotype showed up just a few times. This rearrangement joins TRBV14 to TRBJ2-2, with 7 nucleotides matching TRBD2. The ends lost 1 base at V and 5 bases at J; junction bases unmatched: 1. The CDR3 spans 14 residues. In germline, CDR1 is SGHDN, CDR2 FVKESK. Here the CDR3 DNA reads TGTGCCAGCAGCCAAGGGACTAGAACCGGGGAGCTGTTTTTT. Translation: CASSQGTRTGELFF.

The rearrangement links TRBV20-1 to TRBJ1-5; D perhaps matches TRBD1 (6 bases). Trimming stripped 5 bases from V and 4 bases from J, with 12 bases between. This CDR3 comprises 13 residues. Germline-derived CDR1 and CDR2 are DFQATT and SNEGSKA (reference sequence). CDR3 sequence (DNA): TGCAGTGCTCTGGGGGGGGCTAATCAGCCCCAGCATTTT. As protein: CSALGGANQPQHF.

As DNA, the CDR3 is TGTGCCAGCAGTTCCACAGGGGGCCAGCCCCAGCATTTT. Protein sequence: CASSSTGGQPQHF. The chain combines TRBV6-5 with TRBJ1-5; 9 bases match TRBD1. This CDR3 is built from 13 residues. In germline, CDR1 is MNHEY, CDR2 SVGAGI. V dropped 4 bases and J dropped 7; count of bases not matched to a gene: 2.

This clonotype was seen a handful of times. The chain is built from TRBV18 and TRBJ2-5; possible D gene TRBD1, 6 bases. Germline V gene lookup returns CDR1 KGHSH and CDR2 LQKENI. V was pared by 6 bases and J by 5 bases, with 13 bases between. The CDR3 extends over 13 amino acids. This CDR3 reads CASSRQDLETQYF. For the CDR3, the DNA is TGTGCCAGCTCGCGACAGGATCTGGAGACCCAGTACTTC.

The CDR3 DNA reads TGTGCCAGCAGCTTCGGGATTACCTACAATGAGCAGTTCTTC. Translating it yields CASSFGITYNEQFF. V gene TRBV7-9 combines with J gene TRBJ2-1, with D possibly being TRBD2 (5 bases). CDR1 is SEHNR, CDR2 FQNEAQ, per germline (reference sequence). The CDR3 contains 14 residues. The V and J ends lost 3 bases and 2 bases respectively, with 8 bases between them.

The chain recombines TRBV4-3 with TRBJ1-4; a weak D match, TRBD1 (6 bases). Between the trimmed V and J ends, which lost 4 bases and 5 bases, there was a span of 17 bases. The CDR3 spans 16 residues. Germline CDR1 reads LGHNA; CDR2 reads YSLEER. CDR3 coding DNA: TGCGCCAGCAGCCCCTTTCCGGGACAAGTAAATGAAAAACTGTTTTTT. This codes for CASSPFPGQVNEKLFF.

This sequence joins TRBV20-1 and TRBJ2-1; 10 positions match TRBD1. V lost 3 bases and J lost 5; bases outside the gene matches: 10. The CDR3 contains 16 residues. The germline V gene encodes CDR1 DFQATT and CDR2 SNEGSKA (reference sequence). The CDR3 protein is CSASRVRGQGNNEQFF. CDR3 sequence (DNA): TGCAGTGCTAGTCGCGTGAGGGGACAGGGGAACAATGAGCAGTTCTTC.

The chain recombines TRBV27 with TRBJ2-6; D remains unclear. Germline CDR1 MNHEY, CDR2 SMNVEV (reference sequence). This CDR3 spans 16 amino acids. V was clipped by 5 bases and J by 0 bases, with 11 bases between them. The CDR3 region is CASSLRIGSGANVLTF. DNA for the CDR3: TGTGCCAGCAGTCTCCGGATTGGCTCTGGGGCCAACGTCCTGACTTTC.

This clonotype appeared a few times. The V gene is TRBV13, the J gene TRBJ1-2; D remains unclear. CDR1 PRHDT and CDR2 FYEKMQ come from the germline V gene (reference sequence). Deletions cut 10 bases from V and 2 bases from J, with 11 bases between. This CDR3 comprises 12 residues. CDR3 sequence (DNA): TGTGCCACCAGGAGCAGGAACTATGGCTACACCTTC. Its translation: CATRSRNYGYTF.

The chain uses TRBV4-1 and TRBJ2-7; D not certain. Germline-derived CDR1 and CDR2 are MGHRA and YSYEKL. V lost 2 bases and J 3 bases, leaving 8 bases between the germline ends. The CDR3 runs 13 residues. Here the CDR3 DNA reads TGCGCCAGCAGCCAAATAGACGTCTACGAGCAGTACTTC. Translated, it gives CASSQIDVYEQYF.

The rearrangement links TRBV20-1 to TRBJ2-5; 9 bases agree with TRBD2. Germline V gene sequence: CDR1 DFQATT, CDR2 SNEGSKA (reference sequence). CDR3 length equals 17 residues. The V and J ends lost 0 bases and 0 bases, in that order; junction bases with no gene match: 8. The CDR3 sequence: CSARDLRLAENQETQYF. In nucleotides, the CDR3 is TGCAGTGCTAGAGATCTCCGACTAGCGGAGAACCAAGAGACCCAGTACTTC.

The chain is built from TRBV7-9 and TRBJ2-1, with 8 bases matching TRBD2. CDR3 length equals 14 residues. V was pared by 9 bases and J by 7 bases, with 11 bases of the junction left unmatched. The germline gives CDR1 SEHNR, CDR2 FQNEAQ (reference sequence). CDR3 nucleotide sequence: TGTGCCAGTAGAATAGCGGGGACGTGGAATGAGCAGTTCTTC. Protein sequence: CASRIAGTWNEQFF.

This clonotype was counted a few times. The chain employs TRBV7-9 and TRBJ2-1; 9 bases align to TRBD1. Per the germline V gene, CDR1 is SEHNR and CDR2 is FQNEAQ (reference sequence). This CDR3 is 14 amino acids long. V trimming: 4 bases; J trimming: 5 bases; junction bases outside the gene matches: 3. The CDR3, as DNA: TGTGCCAGCAGCTGGGACAGGGCTGACAATGAGCAGTTCTTC. Translated: CASSWDRADNEQFF.

This chain connects TRBV27 to TRBJ1-6; the D gene is possibly TRBD1 (5 bases). This CDR3 comprises 15 residues. Looked up from germline, CDR1 is MNHEY and CDR2 is SMNVEV (reference sequence). Trimming removed 5 bases at V and 7 bases at J, with 15 bases between. In DNA, the CDR3 is TGTGCCAGCAGTGTTTCAGGGTTGACGAATTCACCCCTCCACTTT. The encoded protein is CASSVSGLTNSPLHF.

The chain links TRBV5-1 to TRBJ1-1; 9 positions match TRBD1. Germline CDR1 reads SGHRS; CDR2 reads YFSETQ. J was trimmed by 6 bases and V by 4 bases; bases with no gene match: 16. CDR3 size: 17 residues. The CDR3 reads CASSTGWDRALPSEAFF. The CDR3 nucleotides are TGCGCCAGCAGCACCGGGTGGGACAGGGCATTGCCTTCTGAAGCTTTCTTT.

This clonotype was counted only a few times. The rearrangement joins TRBV5-1 to TRBJ2-5; D not resolved. The CDR3 length is 13 residues. The germline gives CDR1 SGHRS, CDR2 YFSETQ. The V end lost 4 bases, the J end lost 3 bases, and 10 bases lay between the germline ends. The CDR3 DNA follows: TGCGCCAGCAGCATTGGAGTAGAAGAGACCCAGTACTTC. As protein: CASSIGVEETQYF.

CDR3 amino acids: CASSRGLAEQETQYF. The DNA for the CDR3 is TGCGCCAGCAGCCGAGGACTAGCGGAACAAGAGACCCAGTACTTC. The J gene is TRBJ2-5, the V gene TRBV4-3; 10 bases align to TRBD2. The CDR3 is 15 residues long. The germline V gene encodes CDR1 LGHNA and CDR2 YSLEER. V gave up 4 bases and J gave up 2 bases; unmatched junction bases: 4.

The chain recombines TRBV12-3 or TRBV12-4 with TRBJ2-1, with no clear D. The CDR3 totals 14 residues. Trimming removed 6 bases at V and 0 bases at J, with 9 bases between. The CDR3 reads CASSKGYSYNEQFF. The CDR3 nucleotides read TGTGCCAGCAGCAAGGGATACTCCTACAATGAGCAGTTCTTC.

This rearrangement joins TRBV7-9 to TRBJ1-5, with D possibly being TRBD1 (6 bases). Trimming pared 5 bases from V and 6 bases from J, leaving 14 bases between. This CDR3 is built from 14 residues. CDR1 SEHNR and CDR2 FQNEAQ come from the germline V gene (reference sequence). CDR3 protein: CASSQIDRIQPQHF. The CDR3 nucleotides are TGTGCCAGCAGCCAAATCGACAGGATTCAGCCCCAGCATTTT.

This clonotype has just a few counts. The chain recombines TRBV5-1 with TRBJ2-3; D is ambiguous. Germline-derived CDR1 and CDR2 are SGHRS and YFSETQ. V lost 2 bases and J lost 5, with 12 bases in between. There are 14 residues in the CDR3. This CDR3 is CASSFSRRVDTQYF. The CDR3 nucleotides are TGCGCCAGCAGCTTTAGCAGAAGGGTAGATACGCAGTATTTT.

Worth noting for this clonotype: One junction end disagrees with the germline gene, perhaps due to a read error. V and J are TRBV19 and TRBJ1-2; no reliable D call. The CDR3 totals 13 residues. Germline V gives CDR1 LNHDA, CDR2 SQIVND (reference sequence). The CDR3 DNA follows: TGTACCAGTAGTGCCGGCGAATCCTATGGCTACACCTTC. It translates to CTSSAGESYGYTF.

The chain links TRBV19 to TRBJ2-1; D not certain. With 3 bases removed from V and 4 bases from J, the gap between germline ends came to 10 bases. CDR3 length: 14 residues. Germline V gives CDR1 LNHDA, CDR2 SQIVND (reference sequence). In DNA, the CDR3 is TGTGCCAGTAGTATGCGAACAGTTTACAATGAGCAGTTCTTC. Its protein product is CASSMRTVYNEQFF.

This clonotype has more than one count but fewer than ten. This chain links TRBV5-1 with TRBJ2-1; tentative D call: TRBD1 (5 bases). Germline values: CDR1 SGHRS, CDR2 YFSETQ. The CDR3 contains 13 residues. V was trimmed by 4 bases and J by 5 bases, leaving 10 bases between them. For the CDR3, the DNA is TGCGCCAGCAGCATTTCAGGGAACAATGAGCAGTTCTTC. Its translation: CASSISGNNEQFF.

The V gene is TRBV20-1, the J gene TRBJ2-7, with D possibly matching TRBD1 (6 bases). V shed 5 bases and J shed 7 bases, with 9 bases lying between them. This CDR3 is 10 amino acids long. Germline assignment: CDR1 DFQATT and CDR2 SNEGSKA (reference sequence). This CDR3 reads CSAARGEQYF. CDR3 DNA sequence: TGCAGTGCTGCGAGGGGGGAGCAGTACTTC.

The chain is built from TRBV5-8 and TRBJ1-5; TRBD1 matches at 10 bases. Losses at the gene ends were 2 bases for V and 1 base for J; bases not matched to a gene: 3. The CDR3 is 16 amino acids. Germline V gene sequence: CDR1 SGHTS, CDR2 YDEGEE. The CDR3 region has the DNA TGTGCCAGCAGCTTCGGACAGGGGGTGAGCAATCAGCCCCAGCATTTT. This encodes CASSFGQGVSNQPQHF.

This clonotype has only a few counts. The CDR3 loop reads CASSYLVAGGEFF. The CDR3 DNA reads TGTGCCAGCAGTTACCTCGTAGCGGGAGGGGAGTTCTTC. This chain links TRBV6-2 or TRBV6-3 with TRBJ2-1; TRBD2 matches at 11 bases. CDR1 and CDR2 (germline): MNHEY, SVGEGT. Trimming removed 2 bases from V and 14 bases from J; junction bases left unmatched: 5. CDR3 length equals 13 residues.

The rearrangement joins TRBV12-5 to TRBJ2-1; D not resolved. From germline, CDR1 is LGHNT and CDR2 FRNRAP. This CDR3 is built from 12 residues. Trimming shortened V by 0 bases and J by 7 bases, and 4 bases separated the two germline ends. The CDR3 sequence: CASGLVVNEQFF. CDR3 DNA sequence: TGTGCTAGTGGTTTGGTAGTGAATGAGCAGTTCTTC.

A remark on this clonotype: A single base separates this from a much larger clone, so it may be a read error. V usage is TRBV29-1 and J usage is TRBJ1-2; no definite D call. The CDR3 has 11 amino acids. Trimming removed 4 bases from V and 4 bases from J, with 7 bases in between. Germline V lookup: CDR1 SQVTM, CDR2 ANQGSEA. The CDR3 loop is CSVVAAYGYTF. As DNA, the CDR3 is TGCAGCGTTGTTGCGGCCTATGGCTACACCTTC.

This clonotype has a count of ten or more. The chain couples TRBV10-2 to TRBJ2-7; no reliable D call. This CDR3 spans 12 amino acids. Germline CDR1 is WSHSY and CDR2 is SAAADI. Trimming left V 3 bases short and J 2 bases short, with 5 bases between. The CDR3 is CASSDFPYEQYF. The DNA for the CDR3 is TGCGCCAGCAGTGATTTCCCCTACGAGCAGTACTTC.